This T cell receptor (beta chain) is from a study of spatial heterogeneity in lung cancer. TCRdb re-analysed the 5' RACE reads in MiXCR, keeping a single row per CDR3 protein. The table lists 75,000 to 85,000 distinct CDR3 sequences, approximately 18% of them singletons. The time point: sample taken at primary tumor resection. Researchers sequenced whole RNA taken from tumor, nontumor lung or frozen PBMC without sorting. Germline V CDR1 and CDR2: KGHDR, SFDVKD. V gave up 6 bases and J gave up 6 bases, with 12 bases separating them. This CDR3 spans 13 amino acids. The input for sequencing was PBMCs, taken at surgery. This TCR derives from a male donor with early-stage non-small cell lung cancer. V and J are TRBV24-1 and TRBJ2-3; no definite D call. CDR3 sequence reads: CATSPGRPDTQYF. CDR3 DNA: TGTGCCACCAGTCCCGGCCGCCCCGATACGCAGTATTTT.